The 30 T cell receptor beta chains given below trace back to one sample, sequenced in a study of T cells after yellow fever vaccination. TCRdb analysed the 5' RACE reads with MiXCR anew, one entry per CDR3 protein. Of approximately 330,000 distinct CDR3 sequences in the sample, approximately 4% were seen once. The specimen was PBMCs, collected 5 days after the yellow fever booster vaccination. These TCRs come from a man aged 18 to 29 who received the YFV17D yellow fever vaccine.

The V and J genes are TRBV27 and TRBJ2-7; D may be TRBD1 (5 bases). The CDR3 is 14 amino acids. Between the trimmed V and J ends, which lost 3 bases and 2 bases, there was a span of 11 bases. Germline V CDR1 and CDR2: MNHEY, SMNVEV (reference sequence). CDR3 loop: CASSFDSAAYEQYF. Here the CDR3 DNA reads TGTGCCAGCAGTTTCGACAGTGCAGCCTACGAGCAGTACTTC.

The rearrangement joins TRBV6-5 to TRBJ1-3; D gene uncertain. Germline V gives CDR1 MNHEY, CDR2 SVGAGI. Trimming took off 0 bases at V and 0 bases at J, with 12 bases between the two ends. The CDR3 is made up of 17 amino acids. The CDR3 DNA is TGTGCCAGCAGTTACTCCACCCAGGCGTTCTCTGGAAACACCATATATTTT. Its translation: CASSYSTQAFSGNTIYF.

This chain connects TRBV4-1 to TRBJ1-5, with D tentatively TRBD1 (5 bases). The germline V gene has CDR1 MGHRA and CDR2 YSYEKL. V lost 0 bases, J lost 1 base, and 7 bases lay in between. The CDR3 totals 15 residues. The CDR3, as DNA: TGCGCCAGCAGCCAAGATAGACAGAGCAATCAGCCCCAGCATTTT. Translated: CASSQDRQSNQPQHF.

The chain links TRBV7-9 to TRBJ2-5; the D is unclear. Germline assignment: CDR1 SEHNR and CDR2 FQNEAQ (reference sequence). CDR3 size: 14 residues. Deletions cut 10 bases from V and 1 base from J, with 16 bases between. Written as DNA, the CDR3 is TGTGCCACCACTGACACGTATCTCCAAGAGACCCAGTACTTC. This gives the protein CATTDTYLQETQYF.

V and J are TRBV28 and TRBJ2-2; TRBD1 matches at 8 bases. CDR1 and CDR2 (germline): MDHEN, SYDVKM. CDR3 length: 17 residues. Trimming took 1 base from V and 3 from J; bases not matched to a gene: 7. CDR3 region: CASSLFSDREDTGELFF. In nucleotides, the CDR3 is TGTGCCAGCAGTTTATTCTCGGACAGGGAAGACACCGGGGAGCTGTTTTTT.

This clonotype was counted at least ten times. The rearrangement links TRBV11-2 to TRBJ2-4; D perhaps matches TRBD1 (6 bases). Germline CDR1 is SGHAT and CDR2 is FQNNGV. The germline V and J ends were trimmed by 5 bases and 0 bases, with 17 bases remaining between them. The CDR3 totals 17 residues. The CDR3 reads CASSPGVRVLAKNIQYF. The CDR3 DNA reads TGTGCCAGCAGCCCAGGGGTCCGAGTCCTAGCCAAAAACATTCAGTACTTC.

The J gene is TRBJ1-2, the V gene TRBV11-2, with D possibly matching TRBD1 (5 bases). Germline V gene lookup returns CDR1 SGHAT and CDR2 FQNNGV. V shed 4 bases and J shed 6 bases, with 15 bases lying between them. The CDR3 length is 14 residues. DNA of the CDR3: TGTGCCAGCAGCTCCGAGACAGACCCGGATGGCTACACCTTC. Encoded protein: CASSSETDPDGYTF.

The chain has TRBV4-1 and TRBJ1-1, with a possible D match to TRBD1 (5 bases). From germline, CDR1 is MGHRA and CDR2 YSYEKL. The V end was cut by 2 bases, the J end by 7 bases, with 11 bases between. The CDR3 is made up of 13 amino acids. Here the CDR3 reads CASSQKGTHEAFF. The DNA of the CDR3 is TGCGCCAGCAGCCAAAAAGGGACCCATGAAGCTTTCTTT.

The V gene is TRBV4-1, the J gene TRBJ1-5; D unclear. Germline CDR1 and CDR2: MGHRA and YSYEKL. V lost 3 bases, J lost 3 bases, and 9 bases lay in between. The CDR3 totals 14 residues. CDR3 nucleotide sequence: TGCGCCAGCAGCCATTGGCCGAACAATCAGCCCCAGCATTTT. Its protein is CASSHWPNNQPQHF.

This clonotype appeared many times. The chain couples TRBV12-3 or TRBV12-4 to TRBJ2-1, with 8 bases identical to TRBD2. This CDR3 spans 18 amino acids. V lost 1 base to trimming and J lost 5 bases; unmatched junction nucleotides: 13. CDR3 coding DNA: TGTGCCAGCAGTTTAGACCTCTTGGGAGCGGGGGACCACAATGAGCAGTTCTTC. Its protein product is CASSLDLLGAGDHNEQFF.

This clonotype was observed at least ten times. This chain uses TRBV29-1 with TRBJ2-7; a possible D gene is TRBD2 (5 bases). Germline-derived CDR1 and CDR2 are SQVTM and ANQGSEA. The V and J ends lost 6 bases and 6 bases respectively, with 15 bases between them. CDR3 length equals 12 residues. CDR3 in amino acids: CSVAREGSEQYF. The CDR3 DNA is TGCAGCGTCGCCCGGGAAGGCTCCGAGCAGTACTTC.

This clonotype was recorded a few times. The J gene is TRBJ1-2, the V gene TRBV27; 8 positions match TRBD1. The germline CDR1 and CDR2 sequences are MNHEY and SMNVEV (reference sequence). The CDR3 runs 13 residues. The ends lost 0 bases at V and 7 bases at J; junction bases unmatched: 1. This CDR3 is CASSLSTGAGYTF. The DNA of the CDR3 is TGTGCCAGCAGTTTATCGACAGGGGCTGGCTACACCTTC.

This clonotype was recorded many times. The chain has TRBV5-5 and TRBJ2-1; TRBD2 matches at 7 bases. This CDR3 is built from 13 residues. V was pared by 5 bases and J by 5 bases, with 4 bases of the junction left unmatched. Germline V CDR1 and CDR2: SGHKS, YYEKEE (reference sequence). CDR3: CASRPAGNNEQFF. The CDR3 region has the DNA TGTGCCAGCAGACCAGCGGGGAACAATGAGCAGTTCTTC.

The chain carries TRBV20-1 and TRBJ2-7; D may correspond to TRBD1 or TRBD2 (5 bases each). From germline, CDR1 is DFQATT and CDR2 SNEGSKA (reference sequence). The ends were cut back, 3 bases at V and 3 bases at J, with 12 bases in the middle. This CDR3 spans 13 amino acids. The CDR3 is CSASSRDGYEQYV. The CDR3 DNA reads as TGCAGTGCTAGTTCTCGGGACGGCTACGAGCAGTACGTC.

The gene calls are TRBV29-1 and TRBJ2-2; no reliable D call. V lost 4 bases and J 5 bases, leaving 8 bases between the germline ends. CDR3 length: 12 residues. CDR1 is SQVTM, CDR2 ANQGSEA, per germline. The CDR3 sequence is CSVVHETGELFF. For the CDR3, the DNA is TGCAGCGTTGTCCACGAAACCGGGGAGCTGTTTTTT.

This clonotype was seen ten or more times. The J gene is TRBJ1-5, the V gene TRBV5-1, with D maybe TRBD1 (5 bases). V shed 2 bases and J shed 5 bases, with 14 bases lying between them. The CDR3 extends over 15 amino acids. Germline CDR1 reads SGHRS; CDR2 reads YFSETQ. In DNA form, the CDR3 reads TGCGCCAGCAGCTTAACGGGGACTGACTATCAGCCCCAGCATTTT. It encodes CASSLTGTDYQPQHF.

In its sample, this clonotype was seen a few times. The V call is TRBV7-2, the J call TRBJ1-1; D gene unclear. V lost 7 bases and J 5 bases, leaving 14 bases between the germline ends. The length of the CDR3 is 13 residues. Looked up from germline, CDR1 is SGHTA and CDR2 is FQGNSA. The CDR3 loop reads CASTKRAGTEAFF. The CDR3 nucleotides read TGTGCCAGCACCAAAAGGGCGGGGACTGAAGCTTTCTTT. The whole variable domain, remainder taken from reference TRBV7-2 and TRBJ1-1, is GAGVSQSPSNKVTEKGKDVELRCDPISGHTALYWYRQSLGQGLEFLIYFQGNSAPDKSGLPSDRFSAERTGGSVSTLTIQRTQQEDSAVYLCASTKRAGTEAFFGQGTRLTVV.

CDR3 coding DNA: TGTGCCAGCCGGCCAACAGGGGGCACCCAGCCCCAGCATTTT. Its protein product is CASRPTGGTQPQHF. This rearrangement joins TRBV27 to TRBJ1-5; 9 bases fit TRBD1. The CDR3 runs 14 residues. After removal of 8 bases from V and 7 bases from J, the junction contained 9 bases not matched to a gene. Germline V gene data show CDR1 as MNHEY and CDR2 as SMNVEV (reference sequence).

This clonotype was picked up a small number of times. The rearrangement links TRBV20-1 to TRBJ1-4; a weak D match, TRBD1 (6 bases). The length of the CDR3 is 14 residues. CDR1 is DFQATT, CDR2 SNEGSKA, per germline (reference sequence). Between the trimmed V and J ends, which lost 3 bases and 7 bases, there was a span of 15 bases. CDR3 residues: CSASPPGGGEKLFF. CDR3 nucleotide sequence: TGCAGTGCTAGTCCCCCCGGAGGGGGTGAAAAACTGTTTTTT.

V gene TRBV7-2 combines with J gene TRBJ2-1, with TRBD1 identical over 9 bases. Germline values: CDR1 SGHTA, CDR2 FQGNSA. The CDR3 totals 18 residues. The ends lost 5 bases at V and 6 bases at J; junction bases unmatched: 17. The CDR3 DNA follows: TGTGCCAGCAGCCAAGGGGGGACCGGGACAGGGTATGGCAATGAGCAGTTCTTC. It translates to CASSQGGTGTGYGNEQFF.

This clonotype has only a few counts. V is TRBV12-3 or TRBV12-4 and J is TRBJ1-2; weak D call: TRBD1 (5 bases). This CDR3 is built from 15 residues. Trimming took off 6 bases at V and 0 bases at J, with 14 bases between the two ends. CDR3 bases: TGTGCCAGCAGCCTCGTGGGGGGAGCTAACTATGGCTACACCTTC. Its translation: CASSLVGGANYGYTF.

At least ten counts were recorded for this clonotype. The V and J genes are TRBV4-3 and TRBJ2-5, with D hard to call. In germline, CDR1 is LGHNA, CDR2 YSLEER. V dropped 1 base and J dropped 3 bases, with 9 bases sitting between them. There are 14 residues in the CDR3. This CDR3 is CASSQGFGEETQYF. The CDR3 DNA sequence: TGCGCCAGCAGCCAAGGGTTTGGGGAAGAGACCCAGTACTTC.

The chain has TRBV6-6 and TRBJ1-5; D is unclear. The V and J ends lost 4 bases and 9 bases respectively, with 7 bases between them. Germline CDR1 reads MNHNY; CDR2 reads SVGAGI (reference sequence). The CDR3 has 11 amino acids. For the CDR3, the DNA is TGTGCCAGCAGTTCACGGGGGCCCCAGCATTTT. Translating it yields CASSSRGPQHF.

This clonotype was detected many times. This rearrangement joins TRBV7-2 to TRBJ1-5; 9 nucleotides align to TRBD1. Germline V gene sequence: CDR1 SGHTA, CDR2 FQGNSA. This CDR3 has 15 amino acids. V gave up 3 bases and J gave up 4 bases; unmatched junction bases: 4. CDR3 in DNA: TGTGCCAGCAGCTTTCGGGACAGGGTAAATCAGCCCCAGCATTTT. Translating gives CASSFRDRVNQPQHF.

This chain joins TRBV29-1 and TRBJ2-5; a weak D match, TRBD2 (7 bases). V was cut by 6 bases and J by 6 bases, with 14 bases left in between. Germline V gene data show CDR1 as SQVTM and CDR2 as ANQGSEA. This CDR3 is built from 12 residues. This CDR3 reads CSVGGGAKTQYF. CDR3 nucleotide sequence: TGCAGCGTAGGAGGGGGGGCGAAGACCCAGTACTTC.

This clonotype appeared many times. The gene calls are TRBV12-3 or TRBV12-4 and TRBJ2-6, with a weak D call TRBD1 (5 bases). The CDR3 runs to 15 residues. Trimming left V 7 bases short and J 4 bases short, with 14 bases between. As DNA, the CDR3 is TGTGCCAGCACCGTAGGGGCGCGGGGGGCCAACGTCCTGACTTTC. It yields the protein CASTVGARGANVLTF.

V gene TRBV7-9 combines with J gene TRBJ1-5; 8 bases fit TRBD1. In germline, CDR1 is SEHNR, CDR2 FQNEAQ (reference sequence). Germline trimming cut 1 base from V and 1 base from J; bases unmatched to any gene: 3. There are 16 residues in the CDR3. In DNA form, the CDR3 reads TGTGCCAGCAGCTTAGGGACAGGGCCAAGCAATCAGCCCCAGCATTTT. Protein product: CASSLGTGPSNQPQHF.

The rearrangement uses TRBV7-2 and TRBJ1-5; no clear D gene. CDR1 and CDR2 from the germline V gene are SGHTA and FQGNSA. The CDR3 is 13 amino acids. Trimming shortened V by 3 bases and J by 7 bases, and 10 bases separated the two germline ends. The CDR3 spells CASSFYIGQPQHF. The CDR3 region has the DNA TGTGCCAGCAGCTTCTATATTGGGCAGCCCCAGCATTTT. Together with reference TRBV7-2 and TRBJ1-5, the CDR3 gives the full variable domain: GAGVSQSPSNKVTEKGKDVELRCDPISGHTALYWYRQSLGQGLEFLIYFQGNSAPDKSGLPSDRFSAERTGGSVSTLTIQRTQQEDSAVYLCASSFYIGQPQHFGDGTRLSIL.

This clonotype was detected a few times. The CDR3 sequence is CATSDRTVEETQYF. In DNA, the CDR3 is TGTGCCACCAGTGATCGGACCGTAGAGGAGACCCAGTACTTC. The rearrangement links TRBV24-1 to TRBJ2-5, with D hard to call. The CDR3 covers 14 residues. From germline, CDR1 is KGHDR and CDR2 SFDVKD. Trimming removed 3 bases at V and 5 bases at J, with 12 bases between.

The chain carries TRBV4-1 and TRBJ1-1; 7 positions match TRBD1. Germline CDR1 MGHRA, CDR2 YSYEKL. V shed 4 bases and J 1 base; nucleotides not matched to a gene: 6. The CDR3 length is 15 residues. This chain's CDR3 is CASSRTTGSNTEAFF. The CDR3 DNA sequence: TGCGCCAGCAGCCGCACGACAGGGTCGAACACTGAAGCTTTCTTT.